These T cell receptor beta chains were read from a single sample in a study of CD8 T cells in ankylosing spondylitis. TCRdb itself ran the 5' RACE reads through MiXCR, one entry per CDR3 protein. The top ten hold approximately 0.51% of the sample, which has 700,000 to 1,000,000 distinct CDR3 sequences, about 10% seen once. The sample was blood, either unsorted or a sorted T cell fraction (not recorded which). The receptors were sampled from a male donor with ankylosing spondylitis. CDR3s include the opening cysteine and the closing phenylalanine or tryptophan. Fields, in order: clone size, J gene, V gene, D gene, CDR3 DNA, CDR3 protein. D genes are given only for firm matches. A row's size may be missing; if present it is once, few, many or a size class.

>.|TRBJ2-7|TRBV5-1|.
TGCGCCAGCAGCCTCGGGTCTCCCAGCTACGAGCAGTACTTC
CASSLGSPSYEQYF
>few|TRBJ2-7|TRBV6-2/TRBV6-3|.
TGTGCCAGCAGACGAGGGGCGGGCGTCTCCTACGAGCAGTACTTC
CASRRGAGVSYEQYF
>.|TRBJ2-1|TRBV10-3|TRBD2
TGTGCCACCAACAGCGGGAACAATGAGCAGTTCTTC
CATNSGNNEQFF
>.|TRBJ2-1|TRBV20-1|TRBD2
TGCAGTGCTAGAGATTGGACCGGGACTAGGGGCTACAATGAGCAGTTCTTC
CSARDWTGTRGYNEQFF
>.|TRBJ2-2|TRBV4-1|.
TGCGCCAGCAGCCCCACAGCCCTTAGGGACGGGGAGCTGCTTTTT
CASSPTALRDGELLF
>.|TRBJ1-1|TRBV5-1|TRBD1
TGCGCCAGCAGCGGGACAGGACAGGGGAGACGGTCTGAAGCTTTCTTT
CASSGTGQGRRSEAFF
>.|TRBJ2-2|TRBV2|.
TGTGCCAGCACCCAGAGGGCAGGGGCGAACGGGGAGCTGTTTTTT
CASTQRAGANGELFF
>few|TRBJ2-7|TRBV20-1|.
TGCAGTGCTGCAGACCGAGCCTACGAGCAGTACTTC
CSAADRAYEQYF
>many|TRBJ2-1|TRBV6-1|.
TGTGCCAGCATGGTTGGGGATCGGCACAATGAGCAGTTCTTC
CASMVGDRHNEQFF
>.|TRBJ2-3|TRBV15|.
TGTGCCACCAGCAGAGAAGTACCAGATACGCAGTATTTT
CATSREVPDTQYF
>many|TRBJ2-7|TRBV12-3/TRBV12-4|.
TGTGCCAGCAGTTTATTCGGTTTTTCCTACGAGCAGTACTTC
CASSLFGFSYEQYF
>many|TRBJ2-7|TRBV5-1|TRBD2
TGCGCCAGCAGCTTGGGAGCGGGATACGTCGAGCAGTACTTC
CASSLGAGYVEQYF
>.|TRBJ2-2|TRBV2|.
TGTGCCAGCAGTGTAGGGGGTAGCACCGGGGAGCTGTTTTTT
CASSVGGSTGELFF
>few|TRBJ1-2|TRBV4-2|.
TGTGCCAGCAGCCAAGGGGGGAACTTCTATGGCTACACCTTC
CASSQGGNFYGYTF
>.|TRBJ1-4|TRBV20-1|TRBD1
TGCAGTGCTTCGACAGGGGCCCCGGAAAAACTGTTTTTT
CSASTGAPEKLFF
>many|TRBJ1-1|TRBV20-1|.
TGCAGTGCTAGAGCAGGAGATGAAGCTTTCTTT
CSARAGDEAFF
>few|TRBJ1-2|TRBV20-1|.
TGCAGTGCTCTAAAAGGGGGCTATGGCTACACCTTC
CSALKGGYGYTF
>.|TRBJ2-1|TRBV10-3|TRBD1
TGTGCCATCAGTGAGTCGATAAGGGACAGGAGAGGGAATGAGCAGTTCTTC
CAISESIRDRRGNEQFF
>few|TRBJ2-5|TRBV7-7|.
TGTGCTAGCAGCTTAAGAAGAGGGGATGAGACCCAGTACTTC
CASSLRRGDETQYF
>many|TRBJ2-7|TRBV20-1|TRBD1
TGCAGTGCCCATGAGGGGGCTCTAACGTACGAGCAGTACTTC
CSAHEGALTYEQYF
>.|TRBJ2-5|TRBV6-1|TRBD2
TGTGCCAGCAGCCGTCTAGCGGGAGCTCTCCAAGAGACCCAGTACTTC
CASSRLAGALQETQYF
>few|TRBJ2-2|TRBV5-1|.
TGCGCCAGCAGCTTCGGAGGGGGCGGCCCGGGCACCGGGGAGCTGTTTTTT
CASSFGGGGPGTGELFF
>few|TRBJ2-6|TRBV27|.
TGTGCCAGCAGCCGCGTGGGGGTGGTAGGGGCCAACGTCCTGACTTTC
CASSRVGVVGANVLTF
>.|TRBJ1-2|TRBV10-2|.
TGCGCCAGCAGGGTGACATTTAACTATGGCTACACCTTC
CASRVTFNYGYTF
>few|TRBJ2-1|TRBV7-8|.
TGTGCCAGCAGCTTAGGGGCCGATACTTCCTACAATGAGCAGTTCTTC
CASSLGADTSYNEQFF
>many|TRBJ2-5|TRBV7-2|.
TGTGCCAGCAGCTTACGGCCGAGAATCTACCAAGAGACCCAGTACTTC
CASSLRPRIYQETQYF
>.|TRBJ2-4|TRBV28|.
TGTGCCAGCAGTCATTGGACACCCGGAGCCAAAAACATTCAGTACTTC
CASSHWTPGAKNIQYF
>many|TRBJ2-1|TRBV7-2|TRBD2
TGTGCCAGCAGCTCATTTAGCGGGAGAGGGTACAATGAGCAGTTCTTC
CASSSFSGRGYNEQFF
>many|TRBJ2-7|TRBV20-1|.
TGCAGTGCTAGGGACGGGCTAATGGAGCAGTACTTC
CSARDGLMEQYF
>.|TRBJ2-7|TRBV5-1|.
TGCGCCAGCAGGATAGGCCAGGATACCTACGAGCAGTACTTC
CASRIGQDTYEQYF
>many|TRBJ2-7|TRBV5-1|TRBD2
TGCGCCAGCAGCGGGACCCTGTGGACTAGCGGGATTCCCTCCTACGAGCAGTACTTC
CASSGTLWTSGIPSYEQYF
>many|TRBJ1-5|TRBV5-1|.
TGCGCCAGCAGCTACTTTAGCAATCAGCCCCAGCATTTT
CASSYFSNQPQHF
>few|TRBJ2-5|TRBV7-2|.
TGTGCCAGCAGCCCCACTAGGGCGGGGACCCAGTACTTC
CASSPTRAGTQYF
>few|TRBJ1-1|TRBV3-1|.
TGTGCCAGCAGCCAAGACCCCATGATTGGGAACACTGAAGCTTTCTTT
CASSQDPMIGNTEAFF
>few|TRBJ2-3|TRBV2|.
TGTGCCAGCAGTTCTCACAGGGAGGGCACAGATACGCAGTATTTT
CASSSHREGTDTQYF
>few|TRBJ2-1|TRBV5-1|TRBD2
TGCGCCAGCAGTAGGTCTAGCGGGGCTGGGAATGAGCAGTTCTTC
CASSRSSGAGNEQFF
>.|TRBJ1-1|TRBV6-1|.
TGTGCCACCCTTGCTCCGGGGGGCACTGAAGCTTTCTTT
CATLAPGGTEAFF
>.|TRBJ2-1|TRBV11-3|TRBD2
TGTGCCAGCAGCTTGGGACTAGCTACGAACAATGAGCAGTTCTTC
CASSLGLATNNEQFF
>.|TRBJ2-3|TRBV20-1|.
TGCAGTGCTAGCGAAGGGGCGCCCCAGGATACGCAGTATTTT
CSASEGAPQDTQYF
>.|TRBJ1-5|TRBV20-1|TRBD1
TGCAGTGCTTCCGGGACAGGGCAACAGCCCCAGCATTTT
CSASGTGQQPQHF
>few|TRBJ2-1|TRBV5-1|.
TGCGCCAGCAGCTTGGAAAGGGTGCGCGATGAGCAGTTCTTC
CASSLERVRDEQFF
>few|TRBJ2-2|TRBV12-3/TRBV12-4|TRBD1
TGTGCCAGCAGTTTCGACAGGGGGAAGGCCGGGGAGCTGTTTTTT
CASSFDRGKAGELFF
>.|TRBJ1-2|TRBV6-1|TRBD1
TGTGCCAGCAGTGAAGCTTGGACAGGGAGCTATGGCTACACCTTC
CASSEAWTGSYGYTF
>few|TRBJ2-3|TRBV5-1|.
TGCGCCAGCAGCTTGGGACAGCGAATGGATACGCAGTATTTT
CASSLGQRMDTQYF
>few|TRBJ2-2|TRBV20-1|.
TGCAGTGCTAGACCCCCTGGGACACCGAACACCGGGGAGCTGTTTTTT
CSARPPGTPNTGELFF
>many|TRBJ1-5|TRBV7-2|TRBD1
TGTGCCAGCAGCCGACAGGGTAGCAATCAGCCCCAGCATTTT
CASSRQGSNQPQHF
>few|TRBJ2-7|TRBV20-1|.
TGCAGTGCTAGAGAGGGGTCTGGCTACGAGCAGTACTTC
CSAREGSGYEQYF
>.|TRBJ2-1|TRBV7-7|TRBD2
TGTGCTAGCAGCTTAGGGATAGCGGGAAATGAGCAGTTCTTC
CASSLGIAGNEQFF
>.|TRBJ1-2|TRBV27|TRBD1
TGTGCCAGCAGTTTTCAGGGGGGCCGTCTTCCACAACTCAACTATGGCTACACCTTC
CASSFQGGRLPQLNYGYTF
>few|TRBJ2-1|TRBV20-1|TRBD1
TGCAGTGCTAGAGAGGACAGGGCGGGGAGTGAGCAGTTCTTC
CSAREDRAGSEQFF
>.|TRBJ1-2|TRBV5-6|TRBD1
TGTGCCAGCAGCCTTGTGGACAGGGAGGGTTATGGCTACACCTTC
CASSLVDREGYGYTF
>few|TRBJ2-7|TRBV20-1|TRBD2
TGCAGTGCTACGGGACTAGCGGGGTCCTCCTACGAGCAGTACTTC
CSATGLAGSSYEQYF
>.|TRBJ2-2|TRBV7-2|TRBD1
TGTGCCAGCAGCCTAAGACAGGGGGTCCCTACCGGGGAGCTGTTTTTT
CASSLRQGVPTGELFF
>few|TRBJ2-1|TRBV5-1|.
TGCGCCAGCAGCCCAGGGGCAGACTTGTATGAGCAGTTCTTC
CASSPGADLYEQFF